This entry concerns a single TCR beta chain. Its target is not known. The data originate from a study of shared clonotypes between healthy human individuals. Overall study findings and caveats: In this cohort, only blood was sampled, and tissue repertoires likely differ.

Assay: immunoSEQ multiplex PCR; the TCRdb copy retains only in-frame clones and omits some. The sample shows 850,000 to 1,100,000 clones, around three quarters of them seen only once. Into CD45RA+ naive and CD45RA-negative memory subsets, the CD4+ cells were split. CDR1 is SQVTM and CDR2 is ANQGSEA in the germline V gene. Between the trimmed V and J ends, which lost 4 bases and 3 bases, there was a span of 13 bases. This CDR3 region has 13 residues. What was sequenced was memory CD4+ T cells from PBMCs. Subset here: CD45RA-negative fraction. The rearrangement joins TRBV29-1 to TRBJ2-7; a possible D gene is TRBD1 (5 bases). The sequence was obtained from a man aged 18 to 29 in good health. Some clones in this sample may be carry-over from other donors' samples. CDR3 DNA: TGCAGCGTTGGGGGCCACCAGGGCTACGAGCAGTACTTC. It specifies CSVGGHQGYEQYF.